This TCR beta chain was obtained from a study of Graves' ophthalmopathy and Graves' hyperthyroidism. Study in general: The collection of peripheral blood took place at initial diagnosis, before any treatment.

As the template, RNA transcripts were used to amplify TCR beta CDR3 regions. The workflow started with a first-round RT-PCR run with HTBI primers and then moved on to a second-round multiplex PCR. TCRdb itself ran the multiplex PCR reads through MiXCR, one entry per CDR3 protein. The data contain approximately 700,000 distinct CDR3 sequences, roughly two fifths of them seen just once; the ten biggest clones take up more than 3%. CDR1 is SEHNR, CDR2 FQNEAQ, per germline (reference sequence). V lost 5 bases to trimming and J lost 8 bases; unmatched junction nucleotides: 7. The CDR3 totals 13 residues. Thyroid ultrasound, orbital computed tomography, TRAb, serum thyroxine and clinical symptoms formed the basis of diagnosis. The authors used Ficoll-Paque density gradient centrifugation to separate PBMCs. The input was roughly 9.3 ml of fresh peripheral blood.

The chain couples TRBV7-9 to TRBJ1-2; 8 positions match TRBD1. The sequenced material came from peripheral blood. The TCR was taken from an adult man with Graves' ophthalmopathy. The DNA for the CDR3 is TGTGCCAGCAGCCAACGGACAGGGTCCGGCTACACCTTC. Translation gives CASSQRTGSGYTF.